This TCR beta chain was identified in a study of identical twins. This clonotype was observed a few times. Its target is not known. Everyone who gave samples was a healthy Caucasian. TCRdb fed the 5' RACE reads into MiXCR, producing one record per CDR3 protein. Of around 370,000 distinct CDR3 sequences in the sample, around 9.7% were seen once. J gave up 4 bases and V 4 bases, and 9 bases lay outside the gene matches. This CDR3 spans 14 amino acids. From germline, CDR1 is SQVTM and CDR2 ANQGSEA. Whole-study results and caveats: Beta out-of-frame sequences showed weaker excess sharing between twins.

The specimen was naive T cells sorted from blood. The gene calls are TRBV29-1 and TRBJ1-2, with 7 bases identical to TRBD1. This sequence originates from a woman between 50 and 59 years old in good health. For the CDR3, the DNA is TGCAGCGTTGGGGGGGTGGGACAGTTCTATGGCTACACCTTC. Protein sequence: CSVGGVGQFYGYTF.